A single sample is the source of the 28 T cell receptor beta chains below, sequenced in a study of blood T cells in healthy people across ages. Alongside a J-beta primer mix, a sample-barcoded 5' primer served in a second PCR lasting roughly 6 to 11 cycles. In TCRdb, the 5' RACE reads were re-called with MiXCR into one record per CDR3 protein. The data hold some 1,500,000 distinct CDR3 sequences, with roughly two fifths observed a single time. The sample comprised blood. These receptor sequences come from a woman between 18 and 30 years old in good health.

This clonotype was counted only a few times. The J gene is TRBJ1-1, the V gene TRBV6-5, with D perhaps TRBD1 (6 bases). The CDR3 covers 14 residues. V was shortened by 4 bases and J by 5 bases, with 14 bases between the two germline ends. Germline lookup yields CDR1 MNHEY and CDR2 SVGAGI. CDR3 residues: CASSSSGGWTEAFF. The CDR3 coding sequence is TGTGCCAGCAGTTCGTCGGGGGGCTGGACTGAAGCTTTCTTT.

This clonotype was seen only a few times. This chain connects TRBV6-2 or TRBV6-3 to TRBJ2-6; a weak D match, TRBD2 (6 bases). The CDR3 is made up of 20 amino acids. Trimming removed 0 bases from V and 0 bases from J, with 18 bases in between. Germline-derived CDR1 and CDR2 are MNHEY and SVGEGT. As DNA, the CDR3 is TGTGCCAGCAGTTACTCGAACTATAGGCAGGAGGGCTCTGGGGCCAACGTCCTGACTTTC. Its protein product is CASSYSNYRQEGSGANVLTF.

This clonotype was observed a few times. V usage is TRBV2 and J usage is TRBJ2-2; D might be TRBD2 (5 bases). Trimming removed 0 bases from V and 0 bases from J, with 14 bases in between. This CDR3 is 18 amino acids long. In germline, CDR1 is SNHLY, CDR2 FYNNEI. In DNA, the CDR3 is TGTGCCAGCAGTGAAGCGCGAGTGAAACTAGCGAACACCGGGGAGCTGTTTTTT. As protein: CASSEARVKLANTGELFF.

This clonotype was seen a handful of times. The gene calls are TRBV20-1 and TRBJ1-1, with a possible D match to TRBD1 (6 bases). Per germline, CDR1 DFQATT and CDR2 SNEGSKA (reference sequence). V was trimmed by 6 bases and J by 1 base, leaving 15 bases between them. The CDR3 is 14 amino acids. Here the CDR3 reads CSASEGVGNTEAFF. CDR3 nucleotides: TGCAGTGCAAGTGAGGGGGTTGGGAACACTGAAGCTTTCTTT.

The V call is TRBV29-1, the J call TRBJ2-7; D is undetermined. The CDR3 runs 12 residues. Germline CDR1 is SQVTM and CDR2 is ANQGSEA. Trimming pared 0 bases from V and 2 bases from J, leaving 5 bases between. Here the CDR3 reads CSVEELPYEQYF. CDR3 nucleotides: TGCAGCGTTGAAGAATTGCCCTACGAGCAGTACTTC.

The chain has TRBV4-1 and TRBJ2-5, with D possibly being TRBD1 (5 bases). V was pared by 0 bases and J by 4 bases, with 12 bases between. Germline V gene lookup returns CDR1 MGHRA and CDR2 YSYEKL. The CDR3 is 15 residues long. This CDR3 reads CASSQESAGRETQYF. CDR3 DNA: TGCGCCAGCAGCCAAGAAAGCGCAGGGCGAGAGACCCAGTACTTC.

The J gene is TRBJ1-2, the V gene TRBV7-9; unclear D gene. This CDR3 comprises 11 residues. V was cut by 4 bases and J by 9 bases, with 9 bases left in between. In germline, CDR1 is SEHNR, CDR2 FQNEAQ (reference sequence). The CDR3, as DNA: TGTGCCAGCAGCTCCCAGGATAGCTACACCTTC. Translated: CASSSQDSYTF.

This clonotype was seen a handful of times. This chain uses TRBV25-1 with TRBJ2-3; D tentatively reads TRBD1 or TRBD2 (5 bases each). The CDR3 spans 14 residues. The V end was cut by 2 bases, the J end by 3 bases, with 9 bases between. Germline assignment: CDR1 MGHDK and CDR2 SYGVNS. The CDR3 loop is CASSERWGTDTQYF. Here the CDR3 DNA reads TGTGCCAGCAGTGAAAGGTGGGGGACAGATACGCAGTATTTT.

This clonotype appeared a few times. V is TRBV12-3 or TRBV12-4 and J is TRBJ2-1; TRBD2 aligns across 8 bases. The CDR3 sequence is 16 residues long. The V gene end was trimmed by 3 bases and the J gene end by 6 bases; junction bases not matched to a gene: 10. The CDR3 protein is CASSLDGRGATNEQFF. CDR3 sequence (DNA): TGTGCCAGCAGTTTGGATGGGCGGGGGGCAACCAATGAGCAGTTCTTC.

The rearrangement links TRBV6-1 to TRBJ1-5; D remains unclear. The CDR3 runs to 15 residues. V was trimmed by 2 bases and J by 1 base, leaving 9 bases between them. Germline CDR1 is MNHNS and CDR2 is SASEGT. CDR3 bases: TGTGCCAGCAGTGAAATTTGGGGAAGCAATCAGCCCCAGCATTTT. As protein: CASSEIWGSNQPQHF.

The genes are TRBV10-3 and TRBJ2-1; no clear D. Per germline, CDR1 ENHRY and CDR2 SYGVKD. The V end lost 10 bases, the J end lost 5 bases, and 15 bases lay between the germline ends. The CDR3 is 13 amino acids. Here the CDR3 reads CASNRGPNNEQFF. DNA of the CDR3: TGTGCCAGTAACAGAGGACCCAACAATGAGCAGTTCTTC.

The gene calls are TRBV21-1 and TRBJ2-2; the table assigns TRBD1, which was not confirmed against the DNA. TRBV21-1 is termed a pseudogene. The CDR3 has 13 amino acids. DNA of the CDR3: TGTGCCAGCAGCAATGACAGGAGTGGGGAGCTGTTTTTT. Protein sequence: CASSNDRSGELFF.

The rearrangement links TRBV7-2 to TRBJ2-1, with no clear D. The CDR3 consists of 15 residues. CDR1 is SGHTA and CDR2 is FQGNSA in the germline V gene. Between the trimmed V and J ends, which lost 1 base and 4 bases, there was a span of 11 bases. The CDR3 bases are TGTGCCAGCAGCTTAGAGGCCGGGCTTTACAATGAGCAGTTCTTC. Encoded protein: CASSLEAGLYNEQFF.

The chain couples TRBV29-1 to TRBJ2-7, with D hard to call. Near its end, the DNA agrees better with TRBJ2-5, so the J call may be wrong. This CDR3 has 11 amino acids. Germline assignment: CDR1 SQVTM and CDR2 ANQGSEA. As DNA, the CDR3 is TGCAGCGTTGATATCTGGGAGACCCAGTACTTC. It translates to CSVDIWETQYF.

This clonotype was seen only a few times. V is TRBV20-1 and J is TRBJ2-4; D perhaps matches TRBD2 (7 bases). The J call is uncertain, as TRBJ2-7 better fits the DNA end. This CDR3 contains 14 residues. Germline CDR1 reads DFQATT; CDR2 reads SNEGSKA (reference sequence). CDR3 nucleotides: TGCAGTGCTTCCAAGGGGGGGGACCGATACGAGCAGTACTTC. It specifies CSASKGGDRYEQYF.

In its sample, this clonotype was seen a few times. The rearrangement uses TRBV29-1 and TRBJ2-1; TRBD2 matches 12 bases. The J call could be wrong; TRBJ2-7 is a better fit for the DNA end. Germline loops: CDR1 SQVTM, CDR2 ANQGSEA. The CDR3 spans 14 residues. CDR3 amino acids: CSAILAGGYNEQYF. As DNA, the CDR3 is TGCAGCGCTATACTAGCGGGGGGCTACAATGAGCAGTACTTC.

The chain couples TRBV20-1 to TRBJ1-5; 8 positions match TRBD1. This CDR3 region has 13 residues. In germline, CDR1 is DFQATT, CDR2 SNEGSKA (reference sequence). After removal of 5 bases from V and 6 bases from J, the junction contained 6 bases not matched to a gene. In DNA form, the CDR3 reads TGCAGTGCTCCCCAGGGGGCGGCTCAGCCCCAGCATTTT. This encodes CSAPQGAAQPQHF.

This chain connects TRBV9 to TRBJ1-2; D is unresolved. Trimming cost V 3 bases and J 8 bases, with 17 bases left between them. From germline, CDR1 is SGDLS and CDR2 YYNGEE. The CDR3 spans 14 residues. The CDR3 here is CASSDVLGPGGYTF. The CDR3 DNA is TGTGCCAGCAGCGACGTCCTGGGCCCGGGGGGCTACACCTTC.

A few counts support this clonotype. CDR3 DNA sequence: TGTGCCAGCAGTTTATATCCGGGGGGGAACACTGAAGCTTTCTTT. Protein sequence: CASSLYPGGNTEAFF. The V gene is TRBV27, the J gene TRBJ1-1; maybe TRBD1 (5 bases). The V end lost 1 base, the J end lost 1 base, and 10 bases lay between the germline ends. This CDR3 spans 15 amino acids. Germline CDR1 MNHEY, CDR2 SMNVEV (reference sequence).

The chain has TRBV7-3 and TRBJ2-1, with D hard to call. The end of the DNA is better explained by TRBJ2-7, so the J call may be wrong. This CDR3 spans 15 amino acids. Germline CDR1 SGHTA, CDR2 FQGTGA. The CDR3 sequence is CASSIRGNSYNEQYF. CDR3 bases: TGTGCCAGCAGCATCCGTGGGAACTCCTACAATGAGCAGTACTTC.

The gene calls are TRBV20-1 and TRBJ1-5; no clear D. Germline V gives CDR1 DFQATT, CDR2 SNEGSKA (reference sequence). This CDR3 region has 15 residues. The V and J ends lost 0 bases and 7 bases respectively, with 16 bases between them. CDR3 protein: CSARDPRTHGQPQHF. CDR3 coding DNA: TGCAGTGCTAGAGATCCTAGGACCCACGGGCAGCCCCAGCATTTT.

This rearrangement joins TRBV4-1 to TRBJ1-1; D unresolved. The CDR3 totals 14 residues. V lost 4 bases, J lost 9 bases, and 18 bases lay in between. CDR1 and CDR2 from the germline V gene are MGHRA and YSYEKL. The CDR3 here is CASSLVLERIQAFF. The DNA for the CDR3 is TGCGCCAGCAGCCTGGTTTTGGAGCGTATTCAAGCTTTCTTT.

There are many counts of this clonotype. The CDR3 DNA reads as TGTGCCAGCAGTTTCTTGGACCCAGACAATGAGCAGTTCTTC. It encodes CASSFLDPDNEQFF. V and J are TRBV28 and TRBJ2-1; D not resolved. Trimming left V 3 bases short and J 5 bases short, with 11 bases between. Germline V lookup: CDR1 MDHEN, CDR2 SYDVKM. CDR3 size: 14 residues.

There are a few counts of this clonotype. DNA of the CDR3: TGTGCCAGCAGTGCACAGGGGAGGGATGAAAAACTGTTTTTT. Translation: CASSAQGRDEKLFF. The chain couples TRBV25-1 to TRBJ1-4; 7 nucleotides align to TRBD1. Losses at the gene ends were 4 bases for V and 6 bases for J; bases not matched to a gene: 5. The CDR3 is 14 residues long. CDR1 and CDR2 (germline): MGHDK, SYGVNS.

Ten or more counts support this clonotype. The chain has TRBV9 and TRBJ2-1; 7 bases map to TRBD1. Germline V CDR1 and CDR2: SGDLS, YYNGEE. CDR3 length: 14 amino acids. V shed 3 bases and J 6 bases; nucleotides not matched to a gene: 6. CDR3 amino acids: CASSARQGGNEQFF. CDR3 coding DNA: TGTGCCAGCAGCGCGCGACAGGGCGGCAATGAGCAGTTCTTC. Complete variable domain (other parts from reference TRBV9 and TRBJ2-1): DSGVTQTPKHLITATGQRVTLRCSPRSGDLSVYWYQQSLDQGLQFLIQYYNGEERAKGNILERFSAQQFPDLHSELNLSSLELGDSALYFCASSARQGGNEQFFGPGTRLTVL.

The rearrangement links TRBV2 to TRBJ1-2; D gene unclear. Trimming stripped 4 bases from V and 5 bases from J, with 14 bases between. Germline CDR1 SNHLY, CDR2 FYNNEI. The CDR3 has 14 residues. This CDR3 reads CASSVRGPTYGYTF. CDR3 nucleotide sequence: TGTGCCAGCAGTGTTCGAGGTCCTACTTATGGCTACACCTTC.

CDR3 residues: CASSRDTANQPQHF. CDR3 nucleotides: TGTGCCAGCAGCCGGGATACCGCGAATCAGCCCCAGCATTTT. The J gene is TRBJ1-5, the V gene TRBV6-5, with unresolved D. From germline, CDR1 is MNHEY and CDR2 SVGAGI. The V end was cut by 6 bases, the J end by 4 bases, with 13 bases between. The CDR3 sequence is 14 residues long.

This clonotype was found a few times. The rearrangement joins TRBV11-3 to TRBJ2-3; 11 bases match TRBD2. Germline V gene data show CDR1 as SGHNT and CDR2 as YENEEA. The CDR3 runs to 16 residues. V lost 6 bases, J lost 5 bases, and 10 bases stayed unmatched. The CDR3 loop is CASSEGLAGGGDTQYF. The CDR3 DNA sequence: TGTGCCAGCAGTGAAGGACTAGCGGGCGGGGGAGATACGCAGTATTTT.